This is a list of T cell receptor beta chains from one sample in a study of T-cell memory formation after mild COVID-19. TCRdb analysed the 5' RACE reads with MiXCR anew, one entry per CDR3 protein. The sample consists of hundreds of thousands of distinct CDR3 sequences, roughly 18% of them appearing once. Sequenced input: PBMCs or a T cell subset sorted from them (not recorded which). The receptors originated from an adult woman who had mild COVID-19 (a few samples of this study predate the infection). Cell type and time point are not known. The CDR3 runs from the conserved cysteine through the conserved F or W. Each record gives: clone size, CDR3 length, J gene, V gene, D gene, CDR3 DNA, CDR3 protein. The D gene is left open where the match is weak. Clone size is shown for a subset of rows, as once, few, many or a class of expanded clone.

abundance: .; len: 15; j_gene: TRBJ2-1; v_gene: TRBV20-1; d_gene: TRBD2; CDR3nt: TGCAGTGCTCCCAAGGGCGGGAGCTCCTACAATGAGCAGTTCTTC; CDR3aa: CSAPKGGSSYNEQFF
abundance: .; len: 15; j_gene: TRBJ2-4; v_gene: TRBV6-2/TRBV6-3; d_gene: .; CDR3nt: TGTGCCAGCAGTTACTCTTCGTCGGCAGGAAACATTCAGTACTTC; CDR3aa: CASSYSSSAGNIQYF
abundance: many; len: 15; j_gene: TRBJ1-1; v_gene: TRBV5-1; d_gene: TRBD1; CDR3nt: TGCGCCAGCAGTTTCATGGGGTCAGGGGGCTCTGAAGCTTTCTTT; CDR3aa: CASSFMGSGGSEAFF
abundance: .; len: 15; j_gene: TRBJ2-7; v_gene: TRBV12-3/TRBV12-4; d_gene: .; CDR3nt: TGTGCCAGCAGTTTAGCAGGGGTAGATCGCTACGAGCAGTACTTC; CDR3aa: CASSLAGVDRYEQYF
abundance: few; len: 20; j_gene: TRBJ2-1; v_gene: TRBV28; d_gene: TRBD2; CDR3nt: TGTGCCAGCAGTCACCCCGGGGGAGCGGGAGCGACGAGCTCCTACAATGAGCAGTTCTTC; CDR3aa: CASSHPGGAGATSSYNEQFF
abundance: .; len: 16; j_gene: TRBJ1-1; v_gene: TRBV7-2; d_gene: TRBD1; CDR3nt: TGTGCCAGCAGCTTAATGAGGGGACAGGGGAACACTGAAGCTTTCTTT; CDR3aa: CASSLMRGQGNTEAFF
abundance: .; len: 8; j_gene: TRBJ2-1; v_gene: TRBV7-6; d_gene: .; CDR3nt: TGTGCCTTCCGAGAGCAGTTCTTC; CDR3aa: CAFREQFF
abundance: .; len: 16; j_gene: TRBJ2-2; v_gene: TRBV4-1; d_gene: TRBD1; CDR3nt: TGCGCCAGCAGATACGGACAGGGGGAGAACACCGGGGAGCTGTTTTTT; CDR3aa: CASRYGQGENTGELFF
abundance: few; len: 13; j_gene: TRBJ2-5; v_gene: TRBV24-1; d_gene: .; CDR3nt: TGTGCCACCAGGGACAGCCAGGAGAAGACCCAGTACTTC; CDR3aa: CATRDSQEKTQYF
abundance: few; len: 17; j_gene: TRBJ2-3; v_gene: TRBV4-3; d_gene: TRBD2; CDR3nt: TGCGCCAGCAGCCAAGGCACCGGGACTAGCAGCACAGATACGCAGTATTTT; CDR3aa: CASSQGTGTSSTDTQYF
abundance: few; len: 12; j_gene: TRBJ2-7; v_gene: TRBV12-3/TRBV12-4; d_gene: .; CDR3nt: TGTGCCAGCAGTCTAAGACAGCGTGAGCAGTACTTC; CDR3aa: CASSLRQREQYF
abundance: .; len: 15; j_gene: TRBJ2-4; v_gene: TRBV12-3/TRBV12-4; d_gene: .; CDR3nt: TGTGCCAGCAGTTTAGCGCATCAGGGGCGGTACATTCAGTACTTC; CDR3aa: CASSLAHQGRYIQYF
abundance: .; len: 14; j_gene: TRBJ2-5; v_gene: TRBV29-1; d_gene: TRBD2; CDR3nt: TGCAGCGTGGGGACTAGCGGGGGAGTAGAGACCCAGTACTTC; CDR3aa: CSVGTSGGVETQYF
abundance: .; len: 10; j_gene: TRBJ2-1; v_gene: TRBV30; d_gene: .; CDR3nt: TGTGCCTGGGGAAACAATGAGCAGTTCTTC; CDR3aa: CAWGNNEQFF
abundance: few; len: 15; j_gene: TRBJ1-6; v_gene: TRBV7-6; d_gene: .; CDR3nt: TGTGCCAGCAGCTCCCAGCAGTGGGGAGGTTCACCCCTCCACTTT; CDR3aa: CASSSQQWGGSPLHF
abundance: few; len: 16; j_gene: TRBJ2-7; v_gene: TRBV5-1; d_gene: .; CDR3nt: TGCGCCAGCAGCTTGGCAGGCGGCAGCAGCTCCTACGAGCAGTACTTC; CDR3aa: CASSLAGGSSSYEQYF
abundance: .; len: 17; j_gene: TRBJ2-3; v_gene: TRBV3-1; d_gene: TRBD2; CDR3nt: TGTGCCAGCAGCCGTTCTAGCGCGGGAGTGTATAGAGATACGCAGTATTTT; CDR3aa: CASSRSSAGVYRDTQYF
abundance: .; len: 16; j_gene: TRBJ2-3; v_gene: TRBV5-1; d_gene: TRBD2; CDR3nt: TGCGCCAGCAGCTCACAACCGGGACTAGTCACAGATACGCAGTATTTT; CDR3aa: CASSSQPGLVTDTQYF
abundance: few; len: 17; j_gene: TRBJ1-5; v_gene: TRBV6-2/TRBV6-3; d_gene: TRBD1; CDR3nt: TGTGCCAGCAAGCCCGGGACAGGGGACTTTAACAGTCAGCCCCAGCATTTT; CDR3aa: CASKPGTGDFNSQPQHF
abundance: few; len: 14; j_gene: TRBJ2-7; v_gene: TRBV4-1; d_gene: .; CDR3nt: TGCGCCAGCAGCCAAGGGATACGGGGTTACGAGCAGTACTTC; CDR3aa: CASSQGIRGYEQYF
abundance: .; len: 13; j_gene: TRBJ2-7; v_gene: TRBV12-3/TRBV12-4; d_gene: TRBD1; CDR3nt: TGTGCCAGCACCGGGACAGAAACATACGAGCAGTACTTC; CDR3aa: CASTGTETYEQYF
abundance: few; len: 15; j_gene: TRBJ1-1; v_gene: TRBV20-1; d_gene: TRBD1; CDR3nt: TGCAGTGCCAATACCTTGGGACAGGGAGGTACTGAAGCTTTCTTT; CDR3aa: CSANTLGQGGTEAFF
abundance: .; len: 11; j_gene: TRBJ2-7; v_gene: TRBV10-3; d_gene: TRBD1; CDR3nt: TGTGCCATCGAACAGGGGGATGAGCAGTACTTC; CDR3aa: CAIEQGDEQYF
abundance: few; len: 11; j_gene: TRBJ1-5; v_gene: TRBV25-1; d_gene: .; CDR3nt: TGTGCCAGCAGTGACCCACAGCCCCAGCATTTT; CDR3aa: CASSDPQPQHF
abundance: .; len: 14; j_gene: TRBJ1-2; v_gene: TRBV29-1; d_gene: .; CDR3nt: TGCAGCGTCCCTGTCAGTCGACTCGCCTATGGCTACACCTTC; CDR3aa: CSVPVSRLAYGYTF
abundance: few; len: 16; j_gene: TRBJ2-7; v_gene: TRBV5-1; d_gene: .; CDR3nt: TGCGCCAGCAGCTTGGCCGGGCAGGGGAAAACCTACGAGCAGTACTTC; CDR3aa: CASSLAGQGKTYEQYF
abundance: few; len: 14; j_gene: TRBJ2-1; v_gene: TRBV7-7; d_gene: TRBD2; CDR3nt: TGTGCTAGCAGTTTAGCGGGAGATTTCAATGAGCAGTTCTTC; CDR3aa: CASSLAGDFNEQFF
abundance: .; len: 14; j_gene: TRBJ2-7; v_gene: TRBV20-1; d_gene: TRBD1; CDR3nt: TGCAGTGCTAGGGGGTCACAGGGGTCCTACGAGCAGTACTTC; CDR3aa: CSARGSQGSYEQYF
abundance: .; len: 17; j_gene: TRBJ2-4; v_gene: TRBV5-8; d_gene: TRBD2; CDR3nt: TGTGCCAGCAGCTCCTCGGGGGGGCGAACCATCAAAAACATTCAGTACTTC; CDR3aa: CASSSSGGRTIKNIQYF
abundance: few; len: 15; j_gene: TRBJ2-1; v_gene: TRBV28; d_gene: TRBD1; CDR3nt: TGTGCCAGCACGCCCCTAGACAGGGGATACAATGAGCAGTTCTTC; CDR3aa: CASTPLDRGYNEQFF